This T cell receptor beta chain is from a study of Graves' ophthalmopathy and Graves' hyperthyroidism. For repertoire sequencing, the TCR beta CDR3 regions were amplified from RNA transcripts. The library came from an HTBI-primed first-round RT-PCR and a second-round multiplex PCR. TCRdb recomputed calls from the multiplex PCR reads with MiXCR, one row per CDR3 protein. Of roughly 420,000 distinct CDR3 sequences in the sample, 20% to 25% were seen once. Study conclusions and caveats: A majority of expanded thyroid clonotypes exceeding 0.001 frequency were likewise present in blood.

A word on this clonotype: No antigen is known for it.

Cases classed as stable hyperthyroidism had no ophthalmopathy within 18 months of follow-up. Diagnoses were established from clinical symptoms, serum thyroxine, TRAb, thyroid ultrasound and orbital computed tomography. Trimming stripped 0 bases from V and 1 base from J, with 12 bases between. Germline CDR1 is SNHLY and CDR2 is FYNNEI. The CDR3 length is 16 residues. Input material: peripheral blood. This chain uses TRBV2 with TRBJ1-1; tentatively, D is TRBD1 (6 bases). The source is a young woman with stable Graves' hyperthyroidism. CDR3 nucleotides: TGTGCCAGCAGTGAAGCGGCGACAGGCCCGAACACTGAAGCTTTCTTT. Its protein product is CASSEAATGPNTEAFF.